The rows below give T cell receptor beta chains drawn from one sample of a study of blood T cells in healthy people across ages. TCRdb fed the 5' RACE reads into MiXCR, producing one record per CDR3 protein. This sample carries hundreds of thousands of distinct CDR3 sequences, around 38% of them seen once, and the ten largest clones take 25% to 35%. Sequenced input: blood. All receptors derive from a man aged 80 or over in good health. The conserved cysteine and the conserved F or W are not part of the CDR3 here.

j_call v_call cdr3_aa
TRBJ2-1 TRBV6-2/TRBV6-3 ASTGDKTSYNEQF
TRBJ2-5 TRBV12-3/TRBV12-4 ASKAGGGLETQY
TRBJ2-3 TRBV27 ASSFSVHTPSTDTQY
TRBJ2-7 TRBV4-1 ASSLVSSGGSSYEQY
TRBJ2-3 TRBV20-1 SARVPGTGGKDTQY
TRBJ2-5 TRBV2 ASRGPIDRVQETQY
TRBJ2-1 TRBV20-1 SASLASHEQF
TRBJ2-2 TRBV10-3 AISESPGGTGELF
TRBJ2-2 TRBV6-2/TRBV6-3 ASSSGPRELF
TRBJ2-1 TRBV20-1 SAAGYNEQF
TRBJ1-2 TRBV10-3 AISESGRVYYGYT
TRBJ2-5 TRBV6-4 ASSPRRIQETQY
TRBJ1-2 TRBV20-1 SARDSRQNYGYT
TRBJ2-1 TRBV7-2 ASSQDGGRLYNEQF
TRBJ1-4 TRBV20-1 SARNDEKLV
TRBJ2-5 TRBV18 ASSGTRDETQY
TRBJ2-3 TRBV6-2/TRBV6-3 ASKKTGRRDTDTQY
TRBJ2-7 TRBV20-1 SANMGLGYYEQY
TRBJ2-7 TRBV20-1 SARLRGGGPRYEQY
TRBJ2-1 TRBV6-2/TRBV6-3 ASNSAGISYNEQF
TRBJ2-1 TRBV10-3 AISDGGLTTEQF
TRBJ2-6 TRBV6-5 ASSYLLGGAGANVLT
TRBJ2-2 TRBV7-6 ASSLSEVTGELF
TRBJ2-1 TRBV10-3 AISENNEQF
TRBJ2-6 TRBV20-1 SARDPSGANVLT
TRBJ1-1 TRBV11-2 ASSLGWLGTEAF
. TRBV3-1 ASSQLGRSSYNEQY
TRBJ2-6 TRBV5-1 ASSLEGGAGANVLT
TRBJ2-7 TRBV28 ASSSPGPTGEQY
TRBJ2-7 TRBV20-1 SATGTAFSYEQY
TRBJ1-1 TRBV4-3 ASSQGTNTEAF
TRBJ2-6 TRBV28 ASSPIGQGVPSGANVLT
TRBJ2-5 TRBV20-1 SATGAGGEETQY
TRBJ2-1 TRBV14 ASSQGTTPVNEQF
TRBJ2-7 TRBV6-6 ASSSDNQPYEQY
TRBJ2-3 TRBV4-3 ASSRDRQDERGTDAQY
TRBJ2-5 TRBV7-9 ASSWARGETQY
. TRBV14 ASSQVGQVAFYEQY
TRBJ1-2 TRBV6-2/TRBV6-3 ASSGDRNYGYT
TRBJ1-2 TRBV28 ASSFPGGSSGYT
TRBJ2-5 TRBV6-2/TRBV6-3 ASTPLGRVRETQY
TRBJ2-7 TRBV7-9 ASSLEGTGLFEQY
TRBJ2-1 TRBV7-8 ASSLAASGGVQF
TRBJ1-1 TRBV6-2/TRBV6-3 ASSSEMAHTEAF
TRBJ2-3 TRBV11-2 ASSLVGGQADTQY
TRBJ2-7 TRBV4-1 ASSQERDRKKY
TRBJ2-7 TRBV3-1 ASSHPPGRSYEQY